What follows are 30 T cell receptor beta chains derived from one specimen sequenced in a study of OX40 agonist ivuxolimab in advanced cancers. Clones were sequenced by immunoSEQ multiplex PCR, and TCRdb holds only the in-frame ones, with some missing. The data contain about 100,000 clones, 80% to 95% of them singletons. Material: CD4+ or CD8+ T cells sorted from blood, obtained in a trial of the OX40 agonist ivuxolimab. These TCRs come from an adult with an advanced solid tumor such as melanoma, head and neck, liver or kidney cancer.

The chain recombines TRBV28 with TRBJ1-5; D is unclear. CDR1 MDHEN and CDR2 SYDVKM come from the germline V gene. Trimming left V 11 bases short and J 4 bases short, with 18 bases between. This CDR3 has 14 residues. This CDR3 is CAVRPQLANQPQHF. DNA for the CDR3: TGTGCCGTCCGCCCCCAACTAGCGAATCAGCCCCAGCATTTT.

In its sample, this clone was seen once. The CDR3 loop reads CASSVTGTGESPQHF. The DNA for the CDR3 is TGTGCCAGCAGCGTAACGGGGACAGGGGAATCGCCCCAGCATTTT. The chain combines TRBV9 with TRBJ1-5, with TRBD1 matching 10 bases. With V trimmed by 1 base and J by 9 bases, 7 bases remained unmatched. The CDR3 loop spans 15 amino acids. Per the germline V gene, CDR1 is SGDLS and CDR2 is YYNGEE.

This clone is categorized as medium-sized. The chain combines TRBV7-6 with TRBJ1-2; D remains ambiguous. V lost 3 bases, J lost 2 bases, and 7 bases lay in between. The germline V gene has CDR1 SGHVS and CDR2 FNYEAQ. The CDR3 totals 13 residues. The CDR3 bases are TGTGCCAGCAGCTTTCGCAGGAACTATGGCTACACCTTC. This codes for CASSFRRNYGYTF.

Comments on this clone: Relative to the germline gene, one junction end is altered; a read error may explain this. The chain carries TRBV7-7 and TRBJ2-2; TRBD2 matches at 7 bases. This CDR3 comprises 13 residues. Per the germline V gene, CDR1 is SSHAT and CDR2 is FNYEAQ (reference sequence). The CDR3 loop is CASREGGTGELFF. CDR3 DNA: TGTGCTAGCAGGGAGGGAGGCACCGGGGAGCTGTTTTTT.

This chain links TRBV7-2 with TRBJ1-1; 12 positions match TRBD1. V dropped 4 bases and J dropped 8; count of bases not matched to a gene: 5. In germline, CDR1 is SGHTA, CDR2 FQGNSA. This CDR3 is built from 14 residues. The CDR3: CASSSGQGAAEAFF. CDR3 DNA: TGTGCCAGCAGCTCGGGACAGGGGGCGGCCGAAGCTTTCTTT.

The chain employs TRBV6-5 and TRBJ2-3, with a weak D call TRBD2 (6 bases). The CDR3 sequence is 13 residues long. The germline gives CDR1 MNHEY, CDR2 SVGAGI. Trimming took off 11 bases at V and 1 base at J, with 13 bases between the two ends. The CDR3: CAVRREGTDTQYF. The CDR3 region has the DNA TGTGCCGTCAGGAGGGAGGGCACAGATACGCAGTATTTT.

The chain links TRBV6-5 to TRBJ2-1, with a tentative D call TRBD2 (7 bases). V gave up 5 bases and J gave up 6 bases, with 11 bases separating them. Germline CDR1 MNHEY, CDR2 SVGAGI. The CDR3 consists of 13 residues. Written as DNA, the CDR3 is TGTGCCAGCAGTGTGGGAGGGGGCAATGAGCAGTTCTTC. The encoded protein is CASSVGGGNEQFF.

The rearrangement links TRBV11-2 to TRBJ2-3, with D perhaps matching TRBD1 or TRBD2 (5 bases each). The CDR3 has 13 residues. Germline V gene data show CDR1 as SGHAT and CDR2 as FQNNGV. Between the trimmed V and J ends, which lost 5 bases and 11 bases, there was a span of 17 bases. The CDR3 region is CASSIRDHPRQYF. Written as DNA, the CDR3 is TGTGCCAGCAGCATCCGGGACCATCCTAGGCAGTATTTT.

This chain joins TRBV2 and TRBJ2-1; D is ambiguous. V lost 4 bases and J lost 3, with 4 bases in between. The CDR3 is made up of 12 amino acids. The germline V gene has CDR1 SNHLY and CDR2 FYNNEI. CDR3 region: CASSADYNEQFF. CDR3 sequence (DNA): TGTGCCAGCAGTGCCGACTACAATGAGCAGTTCTTC.

The J gene is TRBJ1-3, the V gene TRBV28; D perhaps matches TRBD1 (5 bases). From germline, CDR1 is MDHEN and CDR2 SYDVKM. V dropped 3 bases and J dropped 5 bases, with 8 bases sitting between them. The CDR3 has 13 amino acids. The CDR3 is CASSLRQRNTIYF. The CDR3 coding sequence is TGTGCCAGCAGTTTGAGACAGAGAAACACCATATATTTT.

The CDR3 here is CASSYSQGRGAFF. DNA for the CDR3: TGTGCCAGCAGTTACTCGCAGGGACGAGGAGCTTTCTTT. V gene TRBV6-5 combines with J gene TRBJ1-1; maybe TRBD1 (5 bases). Germline values: CDR1 MNHEY, CDR2 SVGAGI. This CDR3 is built from 13 residues. Deletions cut 0 bases from V and 10 bases from J, with 12 bases between.

The V gene is TRBV9, the J gene TRBJ2-1; D is perhaps TRBD1 or TRBD2 (5 bases each). The CDR3 length is 13 residues. Trimming left V 0 bases short and J 9 bases short, with 10 bases between. Germline CDR1 reads SGDLS; CDR2 reads YYNGEE. The CDR3 nucleotides are TGTGCCAGCAGCGTAGCTGGGGGTGGTGAGCAGTTCTTC. It is translated as CASSVAGGGEQFF. The full variable domain, completed using reference TRBV9 and TRBJ2-1, is DSGVTQTPKHLITATGQRVTLRCSPRSGDLSVYWYQQSLDQGLQFLIQYYNGEERAKGNILERFSAQQFPDLHSELNLSSLELGDSALYFCASSVAGGGEQFFGPGTRLTVL.

Here the CDR3 reads CASRGQENTEAFF. The CDR3 bases are TGCGCCAGCCGAGGCCAGGAGAACACTGAAGCTTTCTTT. The chain has TRBV5-1 and TRBJ1-1; D uncertain. Looked up from germline, CDR1 is SGHRS and CDR2 is YFSETQ. V lost 7 bases and J 1 base, leaving 11 bases between the germline ends. This CDR3 has 13 residues.

This sequence joins TRBV7-6 and TRBJ2-7, with D unresolved. V was trimmed by 5 bases and J by 2 bases, leaving 10 bases between them. Per germline, CDR1 SGHVS and CDR2 FNYEAQ. CDR3 length: 13 amino acids. As DNA, the CDR3 is TGTGCCAGCAGCCCGGACGTGGCCTACGAGCAGTACTTC. Protein sequence: CASSPDVAYEQYF. Combining the CDR3 with reference TRBV7-6 and TRBJ2-7 gives the whole variable domain GAGVSQSPRYKVTKRGQDVALRCDPISGHVSLYWYRQALGQGPEFLTYFNYEAQQDKSGLPNDRFSAERPEGSISTLTIQRTEQRDSAMYRCASSPDVAYEQYFGPGTRLTVT.

The rearrangement links TRBV18 to TRBJ1-4, with TRBD1 matching over 7 bases. Germline V lookup: CDR1 KGHSH, CDR2 LQKENI. This CDR3 has 13 residues. With V trimmed by 8 bases and J by 3 bases, 3 bases remained unmatched. The CDR3 region has the DNA TGTGCCAGCACGACAGGGTCTAATGAAAAACTGTTTTTT. Its translation: CASTTGSNEKLFF.

The sample holds one count of this clone. CDR3 coding DNA: TGCGCCAGCAGCTGGACAGGGAGTTCCAATGAGCAGTTCTTC. Its protein is CASSWTGSSNEQFF. The J gene is TRBJ2-1, the V gene TRBV5-1, with TRBD1 matching over 8 bases. CDR1 and CDR2 (germline): SGHRS, YFSETQ. The CDR3 covers 14 residues. With 3 bases clipped from V and 6 bases from J, the junction kept 5 bases outside the gene matches.

This clone was found once. The rearrangement joins TRBV28 to TRBJ1-1; a weak D match, TRBD1 (6 bases). The CDR3 is made up of 15 amino acids. V lost 6 bases and J lost 6, with 20 bases in between. CDR1 is MDHEN and CDR2 is SYDVKM in the germline V gene. The CDR3 here is CASSPRGGAGAEAFF. The CDR3 bases are TGTGCCAGCAGCCCCCGGGGGGGGGCTGGGGCTGAAGCTTTCTTT. Full variable domain (rest looked up from reference TRBV28 and TRBJ1-1): DVKVTQSSRYLVKRTGEKVFLECVQDMDHENMFWYRQDPGLGLRLIYFSYDVKMKEKGDIPEGYSVSREKKERFSLILESASTNQTSMYLCASSPRGGAGAEAFFGQGTRLTVV.

The chain couples TRBV7-9 to TRBJ1-3; D is uncertain. Germline V gives CDR1 SEHNR, CDR2 FQNEAQ (reference sequence). Trimming cost V 4 bases and J 0 bases, with 7 bases left between them. This CDR3 is built from 14 residues. The CDR3 spells CASSSVVSGNTIYF. The CDR3 DNA is TGTGCCAGCAGCTCGGTCGTCTCTGGAAACACCATATATTTT. The entire variable domain, with the rest obtained from reference TRBV7-9 and TRBJ1-3, is as follows: DTGVSQNPRHKITKRGQNVTFRCDPISEHNRLYWYRQTLGQGPEFLTYFQNEAQLEKSRLLSDRFSAERPKGSFSTLEIQRTEQGDSAMYLCASSSVVSGNTIYFGEGSWLTVV.

This chain connects TRBV4-1 to TRBJ2-7; D remains ambiguous. The V gene's germline CDR1 is MGHRA and CDR2 YSYEKL. This CDR3 spans 15 amino acids. Trimming took 1 base from V and 3 from J, leaving 13 bases between them. CDR3 coding DNA: TGCGCCAGCAGCCAAGGTATTCGGCAGAACTACGAGCAGTACTTC. Translation gives CASSQGIRQNYEQYF.

This clone appeared a few times. The gene calls are TRBV7-9 and TRBJ1-2; the D is unclear. The V gene's germline CDR1 is SEHNR and CDR2 FQNEAQ (reference sequence). The CDR3 is 15 amino acids. The V gene lost 1 base and the J gene lost 8 bases, with 17 bases spanning the gap. CDR3 sequence reads: CASSLGPGQEQGYTF. In DNA form, the CDR3 reads TGTGCCAGCAGCTTAGGACCGGGTCAGGAGCAGGGCTACACCTTC.

The rearrangement joins TRBV5-1 to TRBJ2-7; D perhaps matches TRBD2 (6 bases). The CDR3 runs to 15 residues. The germline V and J ends were trimmed by 7 bases and 2 bases, with 19 bases remaining between them. Per the germline V gene, CDR1 is SGHRS and CDR2 is YFSETQ. The CDR3 nucleotides are TGCGCCAGCGCCTCAGGGACTTCCGGGGCCTACGAGCAGTACTTC. Protein sequence: CASASGTSGAYEQYF.

This CDR3 is CASSSQRRLADSYNEQFF. CDR3 nucleotides: TGTGCCAGCAGCTCCCAAAGGCGGCTAGCGGACTCCTACAATGAGCAGTTCTTC. V and J are TRBV7-2 and TRBJ2-1, with 7 positions matching TRBD2. Trimming at V came to 4 bases and at J to 0 bases, leaving 12 bases not matched to a gene. CDR3 length equals 18 residues. In germline, CDR1 is SGHTA, CDR2 FQGNSA.

The chain uses TRBV7-2 and TRBJ2-7; the D gene could be TRBD1 or TRBD2 (5 bases each). This CDR3 has 13 amino acids. CDR1 and CDR2 from the germline V gene are SGHTA and FQGNSA. V shed 6 bases and J shed 4 bases, with 13 bases lying between them. Written as DNA, the CDR3 is TGTGCCAGCAGGAGGGGCTCGGGTTACGAGCAGTACTTC. This gives the protein CASRRGSGYEQYF.

This clone was seen just once. The genes are TRBV18 and TRBJ2-1; 11 bases fit TRBD2. V lost 3 bases, J lost 6 bases, and 7 bases stayed unmatched. The CDR3 is 16 residues long. Germline V gives CDR1 KGHSH, CDR2 LQKENI. The CDR3 bases are TGTGCCAGCTCACCGTATAGCGGGAGGGCCAGCAATGAGCAGTTCTTC. Translation: CASSPYSGRASNEQFF.

The chain couples TRBV7-2 to TRBJ2-6; D perhaps matches TRBD1 (5 bases). The V end lost 4 bases, the J end lost 2 bases, and 12 bases lay between the germline ends. The CDR3 runs 16 residues. Germline V gene sequence: CDR1 SGHTA, CDR2 FQGNSA. The CDR3: CASSSRQFPGANVLTF. CDR3 nucleotide sequence: TGTGCCAGCAGCTCCCGACAGTTTCCTGGGGCCAACGTCCTGACTTTC.

The rearrangement uses TRBV6-1 and TRBJ2-7; D may be TRBD2 (6 bases). The CDR3 sequence is 15 residues long. Trimming removed 6 bases from V and 2 bases from J, with 17 bases in between. The germline V gene encodes CDR1 MNHNS and CDR2 SASEGT. In DNA, the CDR3 is TGTGCCAGCAGCCCCCTTTGGGGGGTCCCCTACGAGCAGTACTTC. It codes for CASSPLWGVPYEQYF.

The chain has TRBV10-3 and TRBJ1-1; 7 bases map to TRBD1. Germline loops: CDR1 ENHRY, CDR2 SYGVKD. With 4 bases clipped from V and 5 bases from J, the junction kept 7 bases outside the gene matches. The CDR3 loop spans 14 amino acids. This CDR3 reads CAISVAGGETEAFF. DNA for the CDR3: TGTGCCATCAGTGTCGCAGGGGGAGAGACTGAAGCTTTCTTT.

The chain has TRBV6-1 and TRBJ2-3; 8 bases are shared with TRBD2. The CDR3 totals 14 residues. Germline lookup yields CDR1 MNHNS and CDR2 SASEGT. Losses at the gene ends were 5 bases for V and 5 bases for J; bases not matched to a gene: 6. Here the CDR3 reads CASSIRLAIDTQYF. The CDR3 nucleotides are TGTGCCAGCAGTATAAGACTAGCGATAGATACGCAGTATTTT.

The chain couples TRBV28 to TRBJ2-1; D is undetermined. CDR3 length: 13 residues. The germline gives CDR1 MDHEN, CDR2 SYDVKM. V was clipped by 2 bases and J by 10 bases, with 12 bases between them. CDR3 sequence (DNA): TGTGCCAGCAGTTTAAGGTCCCTCGGGGAGCAGTTCTTC. Translated: CASSLRSLGEQFF.

The CDR3 nucleotides are TGTGCCAGCAGCTTTGGGGGCGGGGGCAACTACGAGCAGTACTTC. Translating it yields CASSFGGGGNYEQYF. The J gene is TRBJ2-7, the V gene TRBV11-3; D is possibly TRBD2 (7 bases). CDR3 length: 15 amino acids. The V end lost 3 bases, the J end lost 3 bases, and 15 bases lay between the germline ends. The germline CDR1 and CDR2 sequences are SGHNT and YENEEA.